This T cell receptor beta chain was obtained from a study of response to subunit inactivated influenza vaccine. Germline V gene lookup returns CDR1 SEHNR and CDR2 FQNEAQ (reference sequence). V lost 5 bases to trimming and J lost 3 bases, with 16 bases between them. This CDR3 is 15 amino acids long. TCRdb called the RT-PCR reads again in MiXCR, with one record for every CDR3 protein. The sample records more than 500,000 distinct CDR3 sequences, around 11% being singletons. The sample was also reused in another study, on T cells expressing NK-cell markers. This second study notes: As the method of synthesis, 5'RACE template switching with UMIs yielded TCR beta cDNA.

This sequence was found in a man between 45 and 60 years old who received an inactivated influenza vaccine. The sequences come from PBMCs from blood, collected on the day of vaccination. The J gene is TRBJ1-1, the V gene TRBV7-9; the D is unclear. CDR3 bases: TGTGCCAGCAGCCCCCCGTCTTTTGGCGACACTGAAGCTTTCTTT. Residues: CASSPPSFGDTEAFF. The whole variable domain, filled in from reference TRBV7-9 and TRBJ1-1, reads DTGVSQNPRHKITKRGQNVTFRCDPISEHNRLYWYRQTLGQGPEFLTYFQNEAQLEKSRLLSDRFSAERPKGSFSTLEIQRTEQGDSAMYLCASSPPSFGDTEAFFGQGTRLTVV.